This T cell receptor beta chain emerged from a study of CD8 T cells in Susac syndrome. RNA was extracted with the RNeasy kit, and a quantity of about 0.45 to 1 ug was reverse transcribed using random hexamers. TCRdb reprocessed the immunoSEQ multiplex PCR reads with MiXCR, giving one entry per CDR3 protein. The repertoire holds 250,000 to 300,000 distinct CDR3 sequences, with approximately 85% as singletons. This CDR3 is 15 amino acids long. The germline CDR1 and CDR2 sequences are SEHNR and FQNEAQ (reference sequence). Trimming removed 5 bases at V and 2 bases at J, with 15 bases between. The study sequenced TCR beta in blood CD8+ and CD4+ T cells. As regards this clonotype: Its antigen is as yet unknown.

Study observations and caveats: It was acknowledged in the study that its TCR sequencing and HLA analysis involved a relatively small number of individuals.

The TCR was taken from a human donor with multiple sclerosis. The specimen was CD8+ T cells from PBMCs. This rearrangement joins TRBV7-9 to TRBJ2-5, with D possibly being TRBD1 (6 bases). CDR3 region: CASSEGLRGQETQYF. CDR3 sequence (DNA): TGTGCCAGCAGCGAAGGCTTAAGGGGGCAAGAGACCCAGTACTTC. Full variable domain (rest looked up from reference TRBV7-9 and TRBJ2-5): DTGVSQNPRHKITKRGQNVTFRCDPISEHNRLYWYRQTLGQGPEFLTYFQNEAQLEKSRLLSDRFSAERPKGSFSTLEIQRTEQGDSAMYLCASSEGLRGQETQYFGPGTRLLVL.